These 14 T cell receptor beta chains originate from one sample sequenced in a study of shared clonotypes between healthy human individuals. Some clones are missing from TCRdb's copy, which holds only in-frame ones; the method was immunoSEQ multiplex PCR. The table lists over a million clones, around three quarters of them singletons. Source material: memory CD4+ T cells from PBMCs. Subset: CD45RA-negative fraction. The source is a man between 18 and 29 years old in good health. Some clones in this sample may be carry-over from other donors' samples.

The V gene is TRBV4-2, the J gene TRBJ1-1, with unresolved D. In germline, CDR1 is LGHNA, CDR2 YNFKEQ. This CDR3 region has 14 residues. Trimming took off 0 bases at V and 5 bases at J, with 10 bases between the two ends. The CDR3 DNA sequence: TGTGCCAGCAGCCAAGATATAGAGGGAACTGAAGCTTTCTTT. Protein sequence: CASSQDIEGTEAFF.

The rearrangement links TRBV6-5 to TRBJ1-5; 7 bases agree with TRBD1. The CDR3 loop spans 14 amino acids. The germline V gene encodes CDR1 MNHEY and CDR2 SVGAGI. V gave up 5 bases and J gave up 5 bases; unmatched junction bases: 6. The CDR3 here is CASSRQGGDQPQHF. CDR3 nucleotide sequence: TGTGCCAGCAGTCGACAGGGAGGGGATCAGCCCCAGCATTTT.

The chain links TRBV11-2 to TRBJ1-4, with 9 bases fitting TRBD1. V lost 4 bases to trimming and J lost 6 bases; unmatched junction nucleotides: 9. Germline-derived CDR1 and CDR2 are SGHAT and FQNNGV. The CDR3 runs to 16 residues. CDR3 nucleotide sequence: TGTGCCAGCAGCTCACCGACAGGGGGACAGGATGAAAAACTGTTTTTT. Translating it yields CASSSPTGGQDEKLFF.

The chain combines TRBV11-3 with TRBJ2-1; no clear D gene. Trimming shortened V by 3 bases and J by 0 bases, and 9 bases separated the two germline ends. The length of the CDR3 is 15 residues. Germline assignment: CDR1 SGHNT and CDR2 YENEEA. CDR3 DNA: TGTGCCAGCAGCTTTGGCAGGAGCTCCTACAATGAGCAGTTCTTC. Protein: CASSFGRSSYNEQFF.

The chain is built from TRBV7-2 and TRBJ2-7, with TRBD2 identical over 12 bases. The CDR3 runs 14 residues. Germline values: CDR1 SGHTA, CDR2 FQGNSA. V gave up 5 bases and J gave up 2 bases; unmatched junction bases: 1. CDR3 amino acids: CASSRTSGTYEQYF. The DNA for the CDR3 is TGTGCCAGCAGCCGGACTAGCGGGACCTACGAGCAGTACTTC.

This clone was detected once. The gene calls are TRBV5-1 and TRBJ2-7, with 12 bases aligning to TRBD2. CDR1 SGHRS and CDR2 YFSETQ come from the germline V gene. The CDR3 is 15 residues long. Trimming cost V 5 bases and J 0 bases; bases outside gene matches: 3. This chain's CDR3 is CASRPSGRASYEQYF. The DNA for the CDR3 is TGCGCCAGCAGGCCTAGCGGGAGGGCCTCCTACGAGCAGTACTTC.

The chain employs TRBV19 and TRBJ2-2, with 7 bases aligning to TRBD1. This CDR3 region has 15 residues. Germline CDR1 is LNHDA and CDR2 is SQIVND (reference sequence). Germline trimming cut 7 bases from V and 3 bases from J; bases unmatched to any gene: 8. The CDR3 region is CASTRGDRDTGELFF. The CDR3 DNA sequence: TGTGCCAGTACACGGGGAGACAGGGACACCGGGGAGCTGTTTTTT.

As to this clone: An end of the junction differs from the germline gene, which may be a read error. This sequence joins TRBV6-6 and TRBJ1-2, with D possibly matching TRBD1 (5 bases). The length of the CDR3 is 15 residues. Germline V lookup: CDR1 MNHNY, CDR2 SVGAGI (reference sequence). CDR3 in amino acids: CASSDSGRAGYGYTF. CDR3 coding DNA: TGTGCCAGCAGTGACTCGGGCAGGGCGGGCTATGGCTACACCTTC.

This clone was detected only a few times. The chain joins TRBV6-1 to TRBJ2-1, with 7 bases aligning to TRBD1. Trimming cost V 4 bases and J 3 bases; bases outside gene matches: 15. The length of the CDR3 is 18 residues. In germline, CDR1 is MNHNS, CDR2 SASEGT. CDR3 sequence: CASSAVEIWGQHYNEQFF. Written as DNA, the CDR3 is TGTGCCAGCAGTGCCGTAGAAATCTGGGGACAGCACTACAATGAGCAGTTCTTC.

Regarding this clone: A much more abundant neighbour one base away suggests this may be a read error. Other DNA sequences within the sample encode an identical CDR3. The chain links TRBV27 to TRBJ1-1, with 8 bases fitting TRBD1. With 7 bases clipped from V and 1 base from J, the junction kept 5 bases outside the gene matches. In germline, CDR1 is MNHEY, CDR2 SMNVEV (reference sequence). The length of the CDR3 is 14 residues. The CDR3 reads CASTPGGWNTEAFF. The DNA for the CDR3 is TGTGCCAGCACCCCAGGGGGCTGGAACACTGAAGCTTTCTTT.

The rearrangement joins TRBV15 to TRBJ2-1; D remains ambiguous. CDR3 length equals 15 residues. Trimming shortened V by 3 bases and J by 6 bases, and 15 bases separated the two germline ends. In germline, CDR1 is LNHNV, CDR2 YYDKDF (reference sequence). CDR3: CATSRESFRANEQFF. DNA for the CDR3: TGTGCCACCAGCAGGGAATCATTTCGGGCCAATGAGCAGTTCTTC.

There are many counts of this clone. This rearrangement joins TRBV28 to TRBJ2-1; D not certain. Germline loops: CDR1 MDHEN, CDR2 SYDVKM. The CDR3 covers 12 residues. V was shortened by 7 bases and J by 6 bases, with 10 bases between the two germline ends. The CDR3 sequence is CASTRLGNEQFF. DNA for the CDR3: TGTGCCAGCACCCGTTTAGGCAATGAGCAGTTCTTC.

The chain is built from TRBV21-1 and TRBJ1-1; the tabulated D call, TRBD1, remains unverified against the DNA. TRBV21-1 is described as a pseudogene. This CDR3 has 13 residues. The CDR3 bases are TGTGCCAGCAGCCACATCCAGGGCTCTGAAGCTTTCTTT. This gives the protein CASSHIQGSEAFF.

In the case of this clone: Its ends do not fully match the called genes, so a read error is possible. The chain has TRBV18 and TRBJ1-2, with D maybe TRBD1 (5 bases). CDR3 size: 16 residues. Germline V gene lookup returns CDR1 KGHSH and CDR2 LQKENI. CDR3 loop: CASSPRGTGNLYGYTF. CDR3 sequence (DNA): TGTGCCAGCTCGCCACGAGGGACGGGAAACCTCTATGGCTACACCTTC. Looking up the rest from reference TRBV18 and TRBJ1-2 gives the full variable domain: NAGVMQNPRHLVRRRGQEARLRCSPMKGHSHVYWYRQLPEEGLKFMVYLQKENIIDESGMPKERFSAEFPKEGPSILRIQQVVRGDSAAYFCASSPRGTGNLYGYTFGSGTRLTVV.